These 15 T cell receptor beta chains share one sample of origin, sequenced in a study of shared clonotypes between healthy human individuals. Libraries were prepared by immunoSEQ multiplex PCR; TCRdb keeps only in-frame clonotypes and omits some of them. The data hold some 980,000 clones, with 70% to 85% observed a single time. Sequenced: memory CD4+ T cells sorted from blood. Stated subset: CD45RA-negative fraction. These receptors were taken from a young man in good health.

J is TRBJ1-1 and V is TRBV5-3; tentatively, D is TRBD1 (6 bases). TRBV5-3 is designated an ORF whose function remains uncertain. The V end was cut by 0 bases, the J end by 3 bases, with 15 bases between. CDR3 length: 16 residues. The CDR3: CARSLGSGALDTEAFF. The CDR3 DNA sequence: TGTGCCAGAAGCTTGGGTTCAGGGGCATTGGACACTGAAGCTTTCTTT.

The chain has TRBV6-6 and TRBJ1-4, with D hard to call. The ends were cut back, 6 bases at V and 4 bases at J, with 12 bases in the middle. The CDR3 is 14 amino acids. The V gene's germline CDR1 is MNHNY and CDR2 SVGAGI (reference sequence). CDR3 in DNA: TGTGCCAGCAGCCCGGGAGTGGTTAATGAAAAACTGTTTTTT. Amino acid sequence: CASSPGVVNEKLFF.

This clone was observed once. The V gene is TRBV5-1, the J gene TRBJ2-1; no clear D gene. Germline V gene sequence: CDR1 SGHRS, CDR2 YFSETQ. The germline V and J ends were trimmed by 1 base and 0 bases, with 5 bases remaining between them. The CDR3 contains 14 residues. CDR3 residues: CASSLRASYNEQFF. The CDR3 DNA follows: TGCGCCAGCAGCTTGCGCGCCTCCTACAATGAGCAGTTCTTC.

The chain couples TRBV7-2 to TRBJ1-3, with D hard to call. The germline V gene has CDR1 SGHTA and CDR2 FQGNSA. The CDR3 totals 15 residues. V was cut by 5 bases and J by 4 bases, with 15 bases left in between. Here the CDR3 reads CASSPGGKAGNTIYF. DNA of the CDR3: TGTGCCAGCAGCCCCGGTGGGAAAGCCGGAAACACCATATATTTT.

The chain recombines TRBV11-2 with TRBJ1-2; maybe TRBD1 (6 bases). Looked up from germline, CDR1 is SGHAT and CDR2 is FQNNGV. Trimming stripped 5 bases from V and 8 bases from J, with 15 bases between. The CDR3 consists of 13 residues. CDR3 sequence: CASSVGEGTGYTF. The CDR3 DNA is TGTGCCAGCAGCGTGGGGGAGGGGACAGGCTACACCTTC.

Comments on this clone: The junction differs from germline at one of its ends, possibly a read error. This rearrangement joins TRBV7-7 to TRBJ2-2, with 10 bases matching TRBD1. CDR3 length: 16 amino acids. Per germline, CDR1 SSHAT and CDR2 FNYEAQ (reference sequence). This CDR3 reads CASSAGTGANTGELFF. The CDR3 nucleotides read TGTGCTAGCAGCGCCGGGACAGGGGCTAACACCGGGGAGCTGTTTTTT.

This chain joins TRBV6-6 and TRBJ2-2, with 9 bases identical to TRBD2. There are 14 residues in the CDR3. V lost 7 bases, J lost 5 bases, and 5 bases stayed unmatched. Germline CDR1 reads MNHNY; CDR2 reads SVGAGI (reference sequence). CDR3 bases: TGTGCCAGCACCAGCGGGGGGTTGACCGGGGAGCTGTTTTTT. Its protein is CASTSGGLTGELFF.

The chain links TRBV30 to TRBJ1-1; D gene ambiguous. CDR1 and CDR2 (germline): GTSNPN, SVGIG (reference sequence). The CDR3 has 12 amino acids. Trimming took off 3 bases at V and 1 base at J, with 6 bases between the two ends. DNA for the CDR3: TGTGCCTGGAGGTGGGGGAACACTGAAGCTTTCTTT. Its translation: CAWRWGNTEAFF.

This chain joins TRBV4-1 and TRBJ1-5; 7 positions match TRBD1. V lost 4 bases, J lost 6 bases, and 9 bases stayed unmatched. Germline assignment: CDR1 MGHRA and CDR2 YSYEKL. CDR3 length equals 15 residues. CDR3 nucleotide sequence: TGCGCCAGCAGCCCGATCTTGACAGGGAGTCAGCCCCAGCATTTT. The encoded protein is CASSPILTGSQPQHF.

The V gene is TRBV28, the J gene TRBJ1-3; D is uncertain. V was pared by 2 bases and J by 0 bases, with 8 bases between. The CDR3 totals 15 residues. The germline V gene encodes CDR1 MDHEN and CDR2 SYDVKM. DNA of the CDR3: TGTGCCAGCAGTTTACATCGTGGCTCTGGAAACACCATATATTTT. Translated: CASSLHRGSGNTIYF.

The chain carries TRBV7-6 and TRBJ2-7; 7 bases are a match to TRBD2. The CDR3 sequence is 14 residues long. The V gene end was trimmed by 0 bases and the J gene end by 2 bases; junction bases not matched to a gene: 1. Germline values: CDR1 SGHVS, CDR2 FNYEAQ. CDR3 residues: CASSLALAPYEQYF. The CDR3 DNA is TGTGCCAGCAGCTTAGCACTAGCGCCCTACGAGCAGTACTTC.

The gene calls are TRBV15 and TRBJ2-5; D uncertain. Per the germline V gene, CDR1 is LNHNV and CDR2 is YYDKDF (reference sequence). Trimming took off 0 bases at V and 7 bases at J, with 9 bases between the two ends. The CDR3 contains 13 residues. The CDR3 coding sequence is TGTGCCACCAGCAGAGACCAGCTGGGGACCCAGTACTTC. This encodes CATSRDQLGTQYF.

This clone was seen many times. The junction does not match germline at one end; this may be a read error. V and J are TRBV7-7 and TRBJ1-2; TRBD1 might be the D (6 bases). Germline CDR1 reads SSHAT; CDR2 reads FNYEAQ (reference sequence). This CDR3 has 13 residues. CDR3 sequence reads: CASRVPQGHGYTF. CDR3 DNA: TGTGCTAGCAGGGTACCACAGGGACATGGCTACACCTTC. The complete variable domain, with remaining parts taken from reference TRBV7-7 and TRBJ1-2, reads GAGVSQSPRYKVTKRGQDVTLRCDPISSHATLYWYQQALGQGPEFLTYFNYEAQPDKSGLPSDRFSAERPEGSISTLTIQRTEQRDSAMYRCASRVPQGHGYTFGSGTRLTVV.

This clone has a single count. The chain joins TRBV5-4 to TRBJ2-1; no definite D call. Germline lookup yields CDR1 SGHNT and CDR2 YYREEE (reference sequence). This CDR3 spans 13 amino acids. V lost 0 bases and J 7 bases, leaving 8 bases between the germline ends. CDR3 DNA: TGTGCCAGCAGCTTGGCGATAGGAAATGAGCAGTTCTTC. Translated, it gives CASSLAIGNEQFF.

On this clone itself: The same CDR3 can be traced to other DNA sequences in this sample. The chain employs TRBV27 and TRBJ2-3; TRBD2 matches 9 bases. Per germline, CDR1 MNHEY and CDR2 SMNVEV (reference sequence). With V trimmed by 8 bases and J by 6 bases, 9 bases remained unmatched. The CDR3 totals 14 residues. The CDR3 here is CASRRAGGPDTQYF. The DNA for the CDR3 is TGTGCCAGCCGCCGGGCGGGGGGGCCGGATACGCAGTATTTT.